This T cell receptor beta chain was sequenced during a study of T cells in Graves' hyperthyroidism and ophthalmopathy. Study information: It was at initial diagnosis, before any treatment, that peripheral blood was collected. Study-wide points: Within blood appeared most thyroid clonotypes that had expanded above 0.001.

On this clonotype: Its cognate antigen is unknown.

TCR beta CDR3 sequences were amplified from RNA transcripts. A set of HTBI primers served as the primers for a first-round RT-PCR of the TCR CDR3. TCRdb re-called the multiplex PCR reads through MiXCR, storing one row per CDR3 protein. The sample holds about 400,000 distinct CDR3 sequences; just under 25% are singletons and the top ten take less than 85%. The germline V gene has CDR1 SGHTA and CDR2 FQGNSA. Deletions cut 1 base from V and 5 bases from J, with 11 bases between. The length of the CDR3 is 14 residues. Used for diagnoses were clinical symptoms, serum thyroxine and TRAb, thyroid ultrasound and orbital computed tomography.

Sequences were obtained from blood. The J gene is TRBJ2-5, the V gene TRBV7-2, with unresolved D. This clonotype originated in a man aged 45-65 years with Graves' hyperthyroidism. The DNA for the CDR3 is TGTGCCAGCAGCTTAGACCCACGGTGGGAGACCCAGTACTTC. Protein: CASSLDPRWETQYF.